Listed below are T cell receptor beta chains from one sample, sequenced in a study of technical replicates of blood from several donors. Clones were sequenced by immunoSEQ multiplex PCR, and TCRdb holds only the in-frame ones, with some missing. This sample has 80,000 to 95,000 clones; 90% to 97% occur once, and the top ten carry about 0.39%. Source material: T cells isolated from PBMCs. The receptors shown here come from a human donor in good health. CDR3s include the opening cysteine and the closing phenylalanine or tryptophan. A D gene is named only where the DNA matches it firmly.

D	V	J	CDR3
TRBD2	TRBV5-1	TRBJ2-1	CASSLVGASGYNEQFF
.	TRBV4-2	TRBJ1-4	CASSEVNQGMGTNEKLFF
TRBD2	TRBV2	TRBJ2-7	CAIVLGGGARTYEQYF
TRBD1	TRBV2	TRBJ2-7	CASSESGTGSYEQYF
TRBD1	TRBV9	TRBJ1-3	CASSLEGAEGNTIYF
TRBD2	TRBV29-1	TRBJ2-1	CSADSKRERYSNEQFF
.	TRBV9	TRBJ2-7	CASRGYSGPLSYEQYF
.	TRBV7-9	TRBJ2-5	CASSDSTGQETQYF
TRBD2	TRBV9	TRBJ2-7	CASSGGSGPSYEQYF
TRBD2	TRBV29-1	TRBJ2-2	CSVAGEGKDTGELFF
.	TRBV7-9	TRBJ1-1	CASSFPRPQNYEAFF
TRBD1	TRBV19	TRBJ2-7	CASSIGRQGAYEQYF
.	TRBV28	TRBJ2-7	CASSLPVALSSYEQYF
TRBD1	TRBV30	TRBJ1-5	CAWSVDRTGGRNQPQHF
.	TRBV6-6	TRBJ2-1	CASTGGAGNEQFF
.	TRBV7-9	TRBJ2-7	CASSMTGLHEQYF
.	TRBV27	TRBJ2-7	CASSGRTGSDEQYF
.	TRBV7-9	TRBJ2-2	CASSLGRQANTGELFF
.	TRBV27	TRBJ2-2	CASSLLGYTGELFF
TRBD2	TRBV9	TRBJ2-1	CASSVGTSFSLEFF
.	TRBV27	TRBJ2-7	CASKTSHHGEHYEQYF
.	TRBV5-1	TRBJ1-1	CASSLTGLNTEAFF
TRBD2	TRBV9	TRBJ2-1	CASSVGLAGTAEQFF
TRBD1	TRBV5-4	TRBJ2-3	CASSLQGQGIDTQYF
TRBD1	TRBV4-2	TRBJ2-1	CASSLSSGTGAWNEQFF
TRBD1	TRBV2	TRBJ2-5	CAIGQGQETQYF
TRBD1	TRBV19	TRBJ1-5	CASTELQGQRQPQHF
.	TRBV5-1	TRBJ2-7	CASSGTRDAYEQYF
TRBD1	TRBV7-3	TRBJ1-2	CASSLGTGDGYTF
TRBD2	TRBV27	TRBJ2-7	CASSIAGGAYEQYF
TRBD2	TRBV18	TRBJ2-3	CASSPPGQAGGPDTQYF
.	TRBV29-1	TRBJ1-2	CSVGTDYGYTF
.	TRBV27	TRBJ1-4	CASKGGTATNEKLFF
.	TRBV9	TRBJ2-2	CASSGSTAGELFF
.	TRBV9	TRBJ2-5	CASSAPNYQETQYF
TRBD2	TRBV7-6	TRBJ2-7	CASSGLAGVSVQYF
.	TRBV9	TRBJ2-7	CASSPGTYEQYF
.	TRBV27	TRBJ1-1	CASTPANRPNTEAFF
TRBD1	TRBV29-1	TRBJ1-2	CSVPDRVGLGYGYTF
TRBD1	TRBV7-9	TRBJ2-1	CASSPTGGGLLYNEQFF
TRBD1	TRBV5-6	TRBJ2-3	CASSFKRGPGDTQYF
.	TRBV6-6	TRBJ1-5	CASSYQEDQPQHF
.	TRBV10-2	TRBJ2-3	CASSESGGATDTQYF
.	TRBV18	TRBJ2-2	CASSHDRNPTGELFF
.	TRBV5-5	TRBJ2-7	CASSLALVFEQYF
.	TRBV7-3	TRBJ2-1	CASSLVHGIYNEQFF
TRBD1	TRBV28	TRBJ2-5	CASSRTGRETQYF
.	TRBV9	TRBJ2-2	CASRRGSTGELFF
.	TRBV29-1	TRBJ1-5	CSVVTDSNQPQHF
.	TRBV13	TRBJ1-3	CASSLRILPGNTIYF
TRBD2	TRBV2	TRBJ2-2	CASGERVLAGDNDGELFF
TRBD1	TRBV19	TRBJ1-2	CATRQGDGYTF
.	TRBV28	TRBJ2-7	CASSEISWAGDEQYF
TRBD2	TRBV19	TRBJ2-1	CASSPSGTDEQFF
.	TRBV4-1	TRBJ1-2	CASSHQNLNGYTF